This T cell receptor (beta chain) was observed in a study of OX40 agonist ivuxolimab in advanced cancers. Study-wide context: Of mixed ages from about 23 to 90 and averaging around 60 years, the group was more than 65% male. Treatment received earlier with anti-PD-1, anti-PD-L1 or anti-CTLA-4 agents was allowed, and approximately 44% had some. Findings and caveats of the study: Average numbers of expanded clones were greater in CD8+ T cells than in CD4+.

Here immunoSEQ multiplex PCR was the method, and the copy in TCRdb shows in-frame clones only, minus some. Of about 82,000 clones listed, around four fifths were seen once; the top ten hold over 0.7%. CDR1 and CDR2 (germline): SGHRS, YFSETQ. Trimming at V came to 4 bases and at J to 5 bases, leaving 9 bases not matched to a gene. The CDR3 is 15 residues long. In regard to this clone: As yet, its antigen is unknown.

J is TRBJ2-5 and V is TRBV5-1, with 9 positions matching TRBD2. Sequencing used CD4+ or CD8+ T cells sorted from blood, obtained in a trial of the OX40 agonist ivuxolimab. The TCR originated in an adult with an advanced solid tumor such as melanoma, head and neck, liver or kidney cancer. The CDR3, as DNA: TGCGCCAGCAGCCGTAGCGGGGGAGGAGGGGAGACCCAGTACTTC. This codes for CASSRSGGGGETQYF.